This T cell receptor (beta chain) is drawn from a study of T cell clonality in common variable immunodeficiency. Findings of the study overall: CVID patient heterogeneity limited repertoire-clinical complication correlations. Compared with healthy controls, CVID subjects showed increased TCRbeta clonality, mostly in about a third. Fewer deletions and N-nucleotide insertions were reportedly seen in common variable immunodeficiency TCR beta sequences.

Profiling relied on immunoSEQ multiplex PCR, and the TCRdb table lists in-frame clones only, not all of them. The sample has fewer than 30,000 clones, none seen only once. Comments on this clone: No antigen is known for it. The read terminates 3 residues ahead of where the CDR3 ends, so the germline J gene completes it.

CVID subjects were around 16 female and 29 male, aged roughly 8 to 65. All CVID subjects were on immunoglobulin replacement for at least one year. The germline gives CDR1 LNHDA, CDR2 SQIVND (reference sequence). The CDR3 loop spans 18 amino acids. Trimming removed 3 bases from V and 4 bases from J; junction bases left unmatched: 11. The receptor's source is a human donor with common variable immunodeficiency. This sequence joins TRBV19 and TRBJ2-2, with 10 bases fitting TRBD2. Source material: peripheral blood mononuclear cells. CDR3 DNA (partial): TGTGCCAGTAGTATCCCTAGCGGGGGCCACTCGGTCACCGGGGAG. It yields the protein CASSIPSGGHSVTGE. The whole CDR3 protein reads CASSIPSGGHSVTGELFF.